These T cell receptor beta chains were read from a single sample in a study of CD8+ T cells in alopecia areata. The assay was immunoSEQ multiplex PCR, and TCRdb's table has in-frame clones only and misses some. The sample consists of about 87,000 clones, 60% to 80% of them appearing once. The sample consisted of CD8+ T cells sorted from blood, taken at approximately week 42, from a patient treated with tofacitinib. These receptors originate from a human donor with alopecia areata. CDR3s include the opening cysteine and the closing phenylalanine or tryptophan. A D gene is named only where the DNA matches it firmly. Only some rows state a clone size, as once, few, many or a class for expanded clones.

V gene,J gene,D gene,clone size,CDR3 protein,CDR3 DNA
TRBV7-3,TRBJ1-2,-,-,CASSPAGNREGNYGYTF,TGTGCCAGCAGCCCGGCGGGAAACAGGGAGGGTAACTATGGCTACACCTTC
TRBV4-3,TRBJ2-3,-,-,CASSQDSDTQYF,TGCGCCAGCAGCCAAGATTCGGATACGCAGTATTTT
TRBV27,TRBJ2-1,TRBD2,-,CASSSSSGERWNEQFF,TGTGCCAGCAGTTCATCTAGCGGGGAGCGCTGGAATGAGCAGTTCTTC
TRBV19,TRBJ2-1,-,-,CASSITANNEQFF,TGTGCCAGTAGTATAACAGCCAACAATGAGCAGTTCTTC
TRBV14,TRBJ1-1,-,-,CASSLHPQGRVLGNTEAFF,TGTGCCAGCAGCCTACACCCCCAGGGCAGGGTGTTAGGAAACACTGAAGCTTTCTTT
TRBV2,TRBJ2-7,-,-,CASSSPWGPRSYEQYF,TGTGCCAGCAGCTCGCCGTGGGGTCCCCGATCCTACGAGCAGTACTTC
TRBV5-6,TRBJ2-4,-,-,CASSLGGGVLHIQYF,TGTGCCAGCAGCTTGGGTGGAGGGGTTTTACACATTCAGTACTTC
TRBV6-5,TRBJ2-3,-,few,CASSVTGRDTQYF,TGTGCCAGCAGCGTTACAGGGCGAGATACGCAGTATTTT
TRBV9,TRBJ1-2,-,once,CASSVQGYGYTF,TGTGCCAGCAGCGTCCAGGGGTATGGCTACACCTTC
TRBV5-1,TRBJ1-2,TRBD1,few,CASSNPGQGAEGYTF,TGCGCCAGCAGCAACCCGGGACAGGGGGCGGAGGGCTACACCTTC
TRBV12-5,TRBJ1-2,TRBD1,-,CASGLGGQEANYGYTF,TGTGCTAGTGGTTTAGGTGGACAGGAAGCTAACTATGGCTACACCTTC
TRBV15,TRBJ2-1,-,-,CATSRNSAPSGEQFF,TGTGCCACCAGCAGGAATTCCGCCCCCTCCGGAGAGCAGTTCTTC
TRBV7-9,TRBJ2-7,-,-,CASSLAEGQTSYEQYF,TGTGCCAGCAGCTTAGCCGAGGGACAGACTAGCTACGAGCAGTACTTC
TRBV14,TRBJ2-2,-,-,CASSQVSTGELFF,TGTGCCAGCAGCCAAGTTTCCACCGGGGAGCTGTTTTTT
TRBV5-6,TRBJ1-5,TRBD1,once,CASSSFRGQGRQPQHF,TGTGCCAGCAGCTCTTTCCGGGGACAGGGCCGTCAGCCCCAGCATTTT
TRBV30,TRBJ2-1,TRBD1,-,CAWSVGTGQNEQFF,TGTGCCTGGAGTGTGGGGACAGGGCAGAATGAGCAGTTCTTC
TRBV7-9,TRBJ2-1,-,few,CASSLFGQTPYNEQFF,TGTGCCAGCAGCTTATTCGGACAGACCCCCTACAATGAGCAGTTCTTC
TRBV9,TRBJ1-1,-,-,CASSAGGNTEAFF,TGTGCCAGCAGTGCGGGGGGGAACACTGAAGCTTTCTTT
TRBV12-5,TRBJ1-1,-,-,CASGRQDMNTEAFF,TGTGCTAGTGGGAGACAGGACATGAACACTGAAGCTTTCTTT
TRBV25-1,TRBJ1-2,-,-,CASSGPRETNYGYTF,TGTGCCAGCAGTGGACCGCGGGAAACTAACTATGGCTACACCTTC
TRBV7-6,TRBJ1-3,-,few,CASSPNRVPGNTIYF,TGTGCCAGCAGCCCTAACAGGGTTCCTGGAAACACCATATATTTT
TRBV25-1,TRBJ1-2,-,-,CASSYRDGYTF,TGTGCCAGCAGTTACAGGGATGGCTACACCTTC
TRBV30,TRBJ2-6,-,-,CAWSEKGESGANVLTF,TGTGCCTGGAGTGAGAAGGGCGAATCTGGGGCCAACGTCCTGACTTTC
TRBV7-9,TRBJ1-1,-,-,CASSSTVPEAFF,TGTGCCAGCAGCTCCACGGTCCCTGAAGCTTTCTTT
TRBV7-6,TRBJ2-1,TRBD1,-,CASSPKQGAIYEQFF,TGTGCCAGCAGCCCAAAGCAGGGGGCAATTTATGAGCAGTTCTTC
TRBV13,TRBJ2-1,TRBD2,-,CASRKASGSAYNEQFF,TGTGCCAGCAGGAAGGCTAGCGGGTCCGCCTACAATGAGCAGTTCTTC
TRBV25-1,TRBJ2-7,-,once,CASSRDHLTYEQYF,TGTGCCAGCAGCCGGGACCACTTAACCTACGAGCAGTACTTC
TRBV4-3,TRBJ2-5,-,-,CASSRDRTETQYF,TGCGCCAGCAGCCGAGACAGGACAGAGACCCAGTACTTC
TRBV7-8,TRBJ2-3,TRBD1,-,CASSAQGQSTDTQYF,TGTGCCAGCAGCGCACAGGGGCAAAGCACAGATACGCAGTATTTT
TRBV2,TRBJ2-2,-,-,CASIYGGDNTGELFF,TGTGCCAGCATATACGGGGGTGACAACACCGGGGAGCTGTTTTTT
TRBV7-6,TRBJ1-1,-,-,CASSAAQGLGAFF,TGTGCCAGCAGCGCCGCACAGGGCTTAGGAGCTTTCTTT
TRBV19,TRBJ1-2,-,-,CASSYTPDSNYGYTF,TGTGCCAGTAGTTATACCCCGGACAGCAACTATGGCTACACCTTC
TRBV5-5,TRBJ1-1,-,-,CASSLVQGMREAFF,TGTGCCAGCAGCTTGGTTCAGGGGATGAGGGAAGCTTTCTTT
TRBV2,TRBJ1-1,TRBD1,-,CASTRGQAFF,TGTGCCAGCACGAGGGGGCAAGCTTTCTTT
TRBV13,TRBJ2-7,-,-,CASSSDPLYEQYF,TGTGCCAGCAGCTCAGATCCCCTATACGAGCAGTACTTC
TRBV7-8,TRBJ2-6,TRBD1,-,CASSSPGEDRVSGANVLTF,TGTGCCAGCAGCTCTCCCGGGGAGGACAGGGTATCTGGGGCCAACGTCCTGACTTTC
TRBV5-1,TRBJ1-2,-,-,CASSLGGAGYTF,TGCGCCAGCAGCTTGGGAGGGGCCGGCTACACCTTC